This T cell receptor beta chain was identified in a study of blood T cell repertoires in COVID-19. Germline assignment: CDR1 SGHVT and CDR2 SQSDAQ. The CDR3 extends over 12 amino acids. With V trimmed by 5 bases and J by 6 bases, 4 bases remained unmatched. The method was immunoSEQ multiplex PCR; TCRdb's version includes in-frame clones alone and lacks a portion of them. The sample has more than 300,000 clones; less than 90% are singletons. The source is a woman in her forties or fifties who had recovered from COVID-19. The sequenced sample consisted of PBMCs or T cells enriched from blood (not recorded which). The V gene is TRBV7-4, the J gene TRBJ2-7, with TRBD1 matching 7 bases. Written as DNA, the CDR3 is TGTGCCAGCAGCGCGACAGGGTTCGAGCAGTACTTC. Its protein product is CASSATGFEQYF.